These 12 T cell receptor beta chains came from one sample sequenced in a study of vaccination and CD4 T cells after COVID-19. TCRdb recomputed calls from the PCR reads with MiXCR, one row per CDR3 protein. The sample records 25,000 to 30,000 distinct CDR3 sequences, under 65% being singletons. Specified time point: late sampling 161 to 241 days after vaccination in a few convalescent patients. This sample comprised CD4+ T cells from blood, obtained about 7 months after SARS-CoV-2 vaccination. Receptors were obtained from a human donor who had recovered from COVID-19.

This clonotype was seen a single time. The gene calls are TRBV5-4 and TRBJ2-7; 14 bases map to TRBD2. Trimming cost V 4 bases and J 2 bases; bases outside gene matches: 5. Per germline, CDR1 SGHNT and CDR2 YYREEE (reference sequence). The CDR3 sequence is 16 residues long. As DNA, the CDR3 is TGTGCCAGCAGCCTCGGGACTAGCGGGAGTACCTACGAGCAGTACTTC. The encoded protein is CASSLGTSGSTYEQYF.

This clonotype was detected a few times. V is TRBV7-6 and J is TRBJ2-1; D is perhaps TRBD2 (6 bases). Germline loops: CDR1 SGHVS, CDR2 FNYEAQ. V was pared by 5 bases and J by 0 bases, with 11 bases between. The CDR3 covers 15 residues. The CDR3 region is CASSRDGSSYNEQFF. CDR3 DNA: TGTGCCAGCAGCCGAGACGGGAGCTCCTACAATGAGCAGTTCTTC.

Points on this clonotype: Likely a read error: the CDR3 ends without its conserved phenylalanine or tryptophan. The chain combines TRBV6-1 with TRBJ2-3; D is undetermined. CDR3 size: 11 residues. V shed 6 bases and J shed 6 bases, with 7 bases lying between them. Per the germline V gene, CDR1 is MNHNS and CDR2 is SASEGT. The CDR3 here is CASRSLDTQYS. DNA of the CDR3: TGTGCCAGCAGGTCTTTGGATACGCAGTATTCT.

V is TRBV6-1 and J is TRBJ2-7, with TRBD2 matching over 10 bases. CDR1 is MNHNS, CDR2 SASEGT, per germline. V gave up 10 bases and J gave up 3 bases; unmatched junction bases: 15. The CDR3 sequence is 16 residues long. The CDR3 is CATPTGPSGGGYEQYF. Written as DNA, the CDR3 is TGTGCCACCCCCACGGGGCCGAGCGGGGGGGGCTACGAGCAGTACTTC.

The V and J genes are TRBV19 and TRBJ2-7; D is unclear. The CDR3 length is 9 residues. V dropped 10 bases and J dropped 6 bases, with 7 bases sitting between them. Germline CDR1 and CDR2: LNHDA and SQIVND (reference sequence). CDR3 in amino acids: CAKPCEQYF. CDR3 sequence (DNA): TGTGCCAAACCCTGCGAGCAGTACTTC.

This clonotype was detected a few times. CDR3 protein: CASSFTRGSRPYEQYF. In DNA, the CDR3 is TGTGCCAGCAGCTTTACGCGAGGTTCCCGTCCCTACGAGCAGTACTTC. This rearrangement joins TRBV7-8 to TRBJ2-7; D is ambiguous. This CDR3 spans 16 amino acids. V lost 3 bases and J 2 bases, leaving 17 bases between the germline ends. CDR1 SGHVS and CDR2 FQNEAQ come from the germline V gene. The full variable domain, rest sourced from reference TRBV7-8 and TRBJ2-7, is GAGVSQSPRYKVAKRGQDVALRCDPISGHVSLFWYQQALGQGPEFLTYFQNEAQLDKSGLPSDRFFAERPEGSVSTLKIQRTQQEDSAVYLCASSFTRGSRPYEQYFGPGTRLTVT.

The CDR3 loop reads CSAQTGGAGQPQHF. The CDR3 DNA is TGCAGTGCACAGACAGGGGGCGCGGGGCAGCCCCAGCATTTT. This sequence joins TRBV20-1 and TRBJ1-5; 10 nucleotides align to TRBD1. In germline, CDR1 is DFQATT, CDR2 SNEGSKA (reference sequence). CDR3 size: 14 residues. V lost 6 bases and J lost 7; bases outside the gene matches: 9.

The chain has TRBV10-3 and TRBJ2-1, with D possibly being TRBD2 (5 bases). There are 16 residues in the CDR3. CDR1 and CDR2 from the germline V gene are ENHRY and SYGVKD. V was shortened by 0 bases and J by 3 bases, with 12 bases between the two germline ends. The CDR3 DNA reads TGTGCCATCAGTGAGTCGCGGTTGCGGGTCTACAATGAGCAGTTCTTC. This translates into CAISESRLRVYNEQFF.

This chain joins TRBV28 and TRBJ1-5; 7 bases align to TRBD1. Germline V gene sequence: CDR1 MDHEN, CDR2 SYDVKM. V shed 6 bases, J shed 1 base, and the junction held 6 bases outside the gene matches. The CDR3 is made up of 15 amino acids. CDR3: CASSIRQGSNQPQHF. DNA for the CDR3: TGTGCCAGCAGCATCAGACAGGGAAGCAATCAGCCCCAGCATTTT.

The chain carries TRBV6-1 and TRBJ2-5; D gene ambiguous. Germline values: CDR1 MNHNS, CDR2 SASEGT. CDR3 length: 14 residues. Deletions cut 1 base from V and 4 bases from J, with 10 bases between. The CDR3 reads CASSEVGSGETQYF. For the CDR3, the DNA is TGTGCCAGCAGTGAAGTGGGGTCTGGAGAGACCCAGTACTTC.

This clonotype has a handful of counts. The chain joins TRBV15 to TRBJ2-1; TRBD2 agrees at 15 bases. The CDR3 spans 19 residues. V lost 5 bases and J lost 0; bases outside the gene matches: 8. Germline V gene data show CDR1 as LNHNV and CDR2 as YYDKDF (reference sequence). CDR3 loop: CATSGRTSGRASSYNEQFF. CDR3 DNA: TGTGCCACCAGCGGGCGGACTAGCGGGAGGGCGAGCTCCTACAATGAGCAGTTCTTC.

The CDR3 nucleotides read TGTGCCAGCAGCTTAGATCGCTATGGCTACACCTTC. This translates into CASSLDRYGYTF. V gene TRBV7-9 combines with J gene TRBJ1-2; D unclear. Trimming removed 1 base at V and 4 bases at J, with 4 bases between. CDR1 SEHNR and CDR2 FQNEAQ come from the germline V gene (reference sequence). The CDR3 sequence is 12 residues long.